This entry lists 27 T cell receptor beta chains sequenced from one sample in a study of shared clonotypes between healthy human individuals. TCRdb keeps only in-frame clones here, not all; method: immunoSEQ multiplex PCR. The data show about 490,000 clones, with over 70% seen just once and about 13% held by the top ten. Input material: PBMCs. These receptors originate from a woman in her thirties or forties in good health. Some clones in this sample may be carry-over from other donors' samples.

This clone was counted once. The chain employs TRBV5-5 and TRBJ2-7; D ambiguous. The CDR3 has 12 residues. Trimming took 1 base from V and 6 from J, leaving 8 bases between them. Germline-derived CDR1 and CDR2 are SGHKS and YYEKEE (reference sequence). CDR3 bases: TGTGCCAGCAGCTTGAGAGGCTCCGAGCAGTACTTC. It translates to CASSLRGSEQYF.

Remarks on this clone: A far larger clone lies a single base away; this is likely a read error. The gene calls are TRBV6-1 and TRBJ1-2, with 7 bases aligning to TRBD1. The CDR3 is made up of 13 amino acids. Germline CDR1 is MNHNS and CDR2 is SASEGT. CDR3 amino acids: CASSLNRGDGCTF. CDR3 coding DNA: TGTGCCAGCAGCCTCAACAGGGGTGATGGCTGCACCTTC.

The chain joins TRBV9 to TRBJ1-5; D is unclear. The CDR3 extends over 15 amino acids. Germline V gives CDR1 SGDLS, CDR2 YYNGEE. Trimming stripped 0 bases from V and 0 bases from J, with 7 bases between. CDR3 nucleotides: TGTGCCAGCAGCGTAGGAGATTATAGCAATCAGCCCCAGCATTTT. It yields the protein CASSVGDYSNQPQHF.

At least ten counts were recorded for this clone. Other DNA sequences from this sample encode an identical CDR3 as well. The CDR3 DNA is TGTGCCAGCAGTGATCTTAGCAATCAGCCCCAGCATTTT. Translating gives CASSDLSNQPQHF. V is TRBV6-1 and J is TRBJ1-5; no reliable D call. From germline, CDR1 is MNHNS and CDR2 SASEGT. The CDR3 is 13 residues long. Deletions cut 3 bases from V and 0 bases from J, with 3 bases between.

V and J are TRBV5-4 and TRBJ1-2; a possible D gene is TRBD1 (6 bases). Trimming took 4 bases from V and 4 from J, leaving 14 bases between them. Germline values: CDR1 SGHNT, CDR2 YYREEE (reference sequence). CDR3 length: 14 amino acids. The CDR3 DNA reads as TGTGCCAGCAGCCCGGGCGGGGGCTTCTATGGCTACACCTTC. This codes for CASSPGGGFYGYTF.

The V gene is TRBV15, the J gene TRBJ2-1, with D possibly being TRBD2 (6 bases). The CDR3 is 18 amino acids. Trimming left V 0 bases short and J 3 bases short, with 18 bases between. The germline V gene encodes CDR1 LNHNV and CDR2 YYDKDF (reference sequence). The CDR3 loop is CATSRELVFGTGYNEQFF. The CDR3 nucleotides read TGTGCCACCAGCAGAGAACTGGTTTTCGGGACTGGCTACAATGAGCAGTTCTTC.

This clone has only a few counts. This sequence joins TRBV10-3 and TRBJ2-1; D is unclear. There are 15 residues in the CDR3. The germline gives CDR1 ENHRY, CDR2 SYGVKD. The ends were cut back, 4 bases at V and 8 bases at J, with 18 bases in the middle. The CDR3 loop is CAISVGRLGSDEQFF. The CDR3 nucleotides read TGTGCCATCAGTGTTGGCAGGCTGGGTTCCGATGAGCAGTTCTTC.

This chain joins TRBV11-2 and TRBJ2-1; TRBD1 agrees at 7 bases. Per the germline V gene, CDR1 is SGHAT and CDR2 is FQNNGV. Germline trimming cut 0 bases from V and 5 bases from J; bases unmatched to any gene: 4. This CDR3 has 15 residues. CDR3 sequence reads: CASSLDPGTDNEQFF. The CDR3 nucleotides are TGTGCCAGCAGCTTAGATCCAGGGACAGACAATGAGCAGTTCTTC.

The CDR3: CASMGVPGLQHF. The CDR3 DNA follows: TGTGCCAGCATGGGGGTCCCGGGGCTACAGCATTTT. The chain has TRBV6-1 and TRBJ1-5; D perhaps matches TRBD1 (5 bases). This CDR3 has 12 residues. V lost 7 bases and J lost 13, with 17 bases in between. CDR1 MNHNS and CDR2 SASEGT come from the germline V gene.

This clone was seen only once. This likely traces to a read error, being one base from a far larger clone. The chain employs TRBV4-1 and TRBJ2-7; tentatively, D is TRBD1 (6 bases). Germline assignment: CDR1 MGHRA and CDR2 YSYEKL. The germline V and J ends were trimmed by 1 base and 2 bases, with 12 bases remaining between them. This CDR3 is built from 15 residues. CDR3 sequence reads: CASSQGQEFTYEQYF. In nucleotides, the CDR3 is TGCGCCAGCAGCCAAGGACAGGAGTTCACCTACGAGCAGTACTTC.

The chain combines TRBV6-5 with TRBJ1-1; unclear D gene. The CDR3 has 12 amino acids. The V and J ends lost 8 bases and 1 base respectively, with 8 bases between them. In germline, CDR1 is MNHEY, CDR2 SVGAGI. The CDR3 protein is CASRRANTEAFF. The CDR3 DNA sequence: TGTGCCAGCCGGAGGGCGAACACTGAAGCTTTCTTT.

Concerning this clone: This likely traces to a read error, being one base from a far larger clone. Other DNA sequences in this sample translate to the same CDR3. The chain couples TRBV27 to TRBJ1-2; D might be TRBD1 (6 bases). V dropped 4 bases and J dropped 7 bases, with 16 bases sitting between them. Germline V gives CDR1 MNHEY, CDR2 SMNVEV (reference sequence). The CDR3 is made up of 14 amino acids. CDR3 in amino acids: CASSSWETGGGYTF. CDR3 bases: TGTGCCAGCAGTTCATGGGAGACAGGTGGTGGCTACACCTTC.

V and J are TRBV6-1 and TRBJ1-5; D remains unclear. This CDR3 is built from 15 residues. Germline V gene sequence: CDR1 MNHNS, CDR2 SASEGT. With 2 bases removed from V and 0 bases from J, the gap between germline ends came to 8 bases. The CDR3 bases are TGTGCCAGCAGTGAATATAGCGGTAGCAATCAGCCCCAGCATTTT. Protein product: CASSEYSGSNQPQHF.

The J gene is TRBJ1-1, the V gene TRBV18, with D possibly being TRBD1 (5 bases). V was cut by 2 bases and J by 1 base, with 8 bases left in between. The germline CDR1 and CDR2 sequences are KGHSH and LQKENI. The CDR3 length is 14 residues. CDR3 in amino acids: CASSPNGGNTEAFF. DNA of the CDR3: TGTGCCAGCTCACCAAATGGGGGGAACACTGAAGCTTTCTTT.

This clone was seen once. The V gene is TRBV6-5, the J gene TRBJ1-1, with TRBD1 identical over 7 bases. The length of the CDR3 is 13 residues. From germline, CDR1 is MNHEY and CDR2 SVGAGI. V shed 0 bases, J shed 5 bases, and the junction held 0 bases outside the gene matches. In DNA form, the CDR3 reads TGTGCCAGCAGTTACTCGGACAGGACTGAAGCTTTCTTT. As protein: CASSYSDRTEAFF.

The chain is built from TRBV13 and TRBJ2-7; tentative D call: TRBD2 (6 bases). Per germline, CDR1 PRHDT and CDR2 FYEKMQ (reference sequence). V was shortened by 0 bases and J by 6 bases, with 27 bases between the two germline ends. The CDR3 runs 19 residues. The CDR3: CASSLGPRGSWTGVGEQYF. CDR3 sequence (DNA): TGTGCCAGCAGCTTAGGCCCTCGGGGTTCTTGGACGGGAGTGGGCGAGCAGTACTTC.

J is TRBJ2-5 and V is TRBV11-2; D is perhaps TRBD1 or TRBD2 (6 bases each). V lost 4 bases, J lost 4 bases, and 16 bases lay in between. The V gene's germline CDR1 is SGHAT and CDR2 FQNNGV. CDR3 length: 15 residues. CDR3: CASSSGGGSGETQYF. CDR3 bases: TGTGCCAGCAGCTCAGGAGGGGGGAGTGGAGAGACCCAGTACTTC.

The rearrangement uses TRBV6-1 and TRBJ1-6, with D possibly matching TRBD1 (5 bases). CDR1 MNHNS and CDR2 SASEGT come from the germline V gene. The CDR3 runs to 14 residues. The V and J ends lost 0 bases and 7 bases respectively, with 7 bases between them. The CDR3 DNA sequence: TGTGCCAGCAGTGAAGCGTGGGGGAATTCACCCCTCCACTTT. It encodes CASSEAWGNSPLHF.

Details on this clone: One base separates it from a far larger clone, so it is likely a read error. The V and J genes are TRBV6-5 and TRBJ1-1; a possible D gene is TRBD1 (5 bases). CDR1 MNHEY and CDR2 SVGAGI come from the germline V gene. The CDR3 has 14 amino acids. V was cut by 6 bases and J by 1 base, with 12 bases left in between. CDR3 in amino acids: CASRSGHANTEAFF. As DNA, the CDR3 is TGTGCCAGCAGATCCGGACATGCGAACACTGAAGCTTTCTTT.

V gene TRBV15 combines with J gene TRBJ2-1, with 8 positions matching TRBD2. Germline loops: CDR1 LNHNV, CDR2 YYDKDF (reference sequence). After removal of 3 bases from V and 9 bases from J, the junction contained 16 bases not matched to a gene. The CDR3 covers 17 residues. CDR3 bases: TGTGCCACCAGCAGGCTCGGGTGGGGACTAGTCGCACTTGAGCAGTTCTTC. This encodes CATSRLGWGLVALEQFF.

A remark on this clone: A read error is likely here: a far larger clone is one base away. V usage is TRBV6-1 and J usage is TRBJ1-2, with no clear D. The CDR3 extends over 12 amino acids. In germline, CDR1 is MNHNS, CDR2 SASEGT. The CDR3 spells CASCEGNYGYTF. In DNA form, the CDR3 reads TGTGCCAGCTGTGAGGGTAACTATGGCTACACCTTC.

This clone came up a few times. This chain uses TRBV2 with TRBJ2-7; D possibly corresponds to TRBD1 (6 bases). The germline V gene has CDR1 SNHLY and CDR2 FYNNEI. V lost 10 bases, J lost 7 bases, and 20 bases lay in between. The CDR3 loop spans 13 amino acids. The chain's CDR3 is CATQHETGWEQYF. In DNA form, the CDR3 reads TGTGCCACCCAACACGAGACAGGCTGGGAGCAGTACTTC.

The CDR3 here is CAWSLKGSNYEQYF. CDR3 nucleotides: TGTGCCTGGAGTCTCAAAGGGTCCAACTACGAGCAGTACTTC. The chain uses TRBV30 and TRBJ2-7; D is unclear. Trimming took off 2 bases at V and 3 bases at J, with 14 bases between the two ends. Germline V lookup: CDR1 GTSNPN, CDR2 SVGIG (reference sequence). The CDR3 is made up of 14 amino acids.

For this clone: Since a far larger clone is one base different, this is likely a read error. The CDR3 here is CATSRGWDTLDYGYTF. In DNA, the CDR3 is TGTGCCACCAGCAGAGGATGGGACACCCTGGACTATGGCTACACCTTC. This chain connects TRBV15 to TRBJ1-2; D possibly corresponds to TRBD1 (6 bases). The CDR3 runs to 16 residues. Germline V gives CDR1 LNHNV, CDR2 YYDKDF (reference sequence). V was clipped by 1 base and J by 3 bases, with 15 bases between them.

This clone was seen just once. CDR3 in amino acids: CASRGGTNQPQHF. In DNA form, the CDR3 reads TGTGCCAGCAGGGGGGGGACGAATCAGCCCCAGCATTTT. The chain joins TRBV2 to TRBJ1-5, with a weak D call TRBD1 (5 bases). The CDR3 loop spans 13 amino acids. V was cut by 6 bases and J by 4 bases, with 10 bases left in between. Germline CDR1 reads SNHLY; CDR2 reads FYNNEI.

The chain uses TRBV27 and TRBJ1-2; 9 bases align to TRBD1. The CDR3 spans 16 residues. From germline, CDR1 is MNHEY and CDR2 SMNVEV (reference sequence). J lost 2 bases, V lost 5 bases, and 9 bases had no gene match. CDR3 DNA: TGTGCCAGCAGTCTCCGGACAGGGGTAGCCAACTATGGCTACACCTTC. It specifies CASSLRTGVANYGYTF.

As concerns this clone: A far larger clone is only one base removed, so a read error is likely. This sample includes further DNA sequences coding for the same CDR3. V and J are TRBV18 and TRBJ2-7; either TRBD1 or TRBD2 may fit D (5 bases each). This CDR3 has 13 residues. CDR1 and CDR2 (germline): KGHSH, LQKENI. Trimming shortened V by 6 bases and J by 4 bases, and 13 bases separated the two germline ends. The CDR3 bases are TGTGCCAGCTCGAGGGGAATGGCATACGAGCAGTACTTC. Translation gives CASSRGMAYEQYF.